These T cell receptor beta chains were read from a single sample in a study of OX40 agonist ivuxolimab in advanced cancers. The repertoire was sequenced with immunoSEQ multiplex PCR; TCRdb's copy has only in-frame clones and lacks some. This table holds 65,000 to 95,000 clones, roughly 83% found once. Sequencing was performed on CD4+ or CD8+ T cells sorted from blood, taken in a trial of the OX40 agonist ivuxolimab. These receptors were taken from an adult with an advanced solid tumor such as melanoma, head and neck, liver or kidney cancer. Each CDR3 is given with its conserved first and last residue. The order of the fields is D gene, V gene, clone size, J gene, CDR3 DNA, CDR3 protein. A D gene is named only where the DNA matches it firmly. For some rows the clone size is stated as once, few or many, or as a class when expanded; others skip it.

NA	TRBV7-8	NA	TRBJ1-1	TGTGCCAGCACCTCAGGGTCATCTTCCTCAGCTTTCTTT	CASTSGSSSSAFF
NA	TRBV6-5	NA	TRBJ2-7	TGTGCCAGCAGTTACTCGAGCCCGGGCTCCTACGAGCAGTACTTC	CASSYSSPGSYEQYF
TRBD2	TRBV30	once	TRBJ2-1	TGTGCCTGGAGTGTTGGTAGCGGGGTCAACAATGAGCAGTTCTTC	CAWSVGSGVNNEQFF
TRBD1	TRBV11-3	NA	TRBJ2-7	TGTGCCAGCAGCTCCGGGACAGGGAAAGCATACGAGCAGTACTTC	CASSSGTGKAYEQYF
TRBD1	TRBV6-6	NA	TRBJ1-1	TGTGCCAGCAGTTACACAGGGGGGAGAGAAGCTTTCTTT	CASSYTGGREAFF
NA	TRBV10-3	NA	TRBJ2-3	TGTGCCATCAGTGATGCGACTAGGTCCACAGATACGCAGTATTTT	CAISDATRSTDTQYF
NA	TRBV4-2	NA	TRBJ1-5	TGTGCCAGCAGCCTCGTAACTGAGAGCAATCAGCCCCAGCATTTT	CASSLVTESNQPQHF
NA	TRBV6-1	NA	TRBJ1-6	TGTGCCAGCAGTGTTTCGTTGGGGACGGATTCAAGGCACCTCCACTTT	CASSVSLGTDSRHLHF
NA	TRBV7-9	NA	TRBJ2-1	TGTGCCAGCAGCCTAGTAGGGAGCTCCTACAATGAGCAGTTCTTC	CASSLVGSSYNEQFF
NA	TRBV30	NA	TRBJ2-6	TGTGCCTGGAGTCCTGGGTTGGGCGGTGGGGCCAACGTCCTGACTTTC	CAWSPGLGGGANVLTF
TRBD1	TRBV5-4	NA	TRBJ2-5	TGTGCCAGCAGCTTGACCCAGGGGGCGAGGGAGACCCAGTACTTC	CASSLTQGARETQYF
NA	TRBV5-5	few	TRBJ2-7	TGTGCCAGCAGCTTGGGGCCAACAGGTGCCTCCTACGAGCAGTACTTC	CASSLGPTGASYEQYF
TRBD1	TRBV19	NA	TRBJ1-5	TGTGCCACCTTGGGGGACAGGGTGAATCAGCCCCAGCATTTT	CATLGDRVNQPQHF
NA	TRBV18	NA	TRBJ2-2	TGTGCCAGCTCACCAATTCCGCTAGCGAGGCCCGGGGAGCTGTTTTTT	CASSPIPLARPGELFF
NA	TRBV29-1	NA	TRBJ1-5	TGCAGCGTTGAAGTAGATGGGAATCAGCCCCAGCATTTT	CSVEVDGNQPQHF
NA	TRBV27	NA	TRBJ2-1	TGTGCCAGCAGTCAATGGACAGACAATGAGCAGTTCTTC	CASSQWTDNEQFF
NA	TRBV30	NA	TRBJ2-7	TGTGCCCAACGGCTAGCGAACTCCTACGAGCAGTACTTC	CAQRLANSYEQYF
NA	TRBV13	NA	TRBJ1-6	TGTGCCAGCAGCTTACCGAATTCACCCCTCCACTTT	CASSLPNSPLHF
NA	TRBV19	NA	TRBJ2-7	TGTGCCAGTAGTATACCCGGGGACCCCTACGAGCAGTACTTC	CASSIPGDPYEQYF
NA	TRBV5-4	few	TRBJ1-1	TGTGCCAGCAGCTTGGGACAGACGAACACTGAAGCTTTCTTT	CASSLGQTNTEAFF
NA	TRBV30	NA	TRBJ1-5	TGTGCCTGGAGTGTCGTTGGCAGAAATAATCAGCCCCAGCATTTT	CAWSVVGRNNQPQHF
NA	TRBV19	NA	TRBJ1-1	TGTGCCAGTGGTGAACGGCTGAACACTGAAGCTTTCTTT	CASGERLNTEAFF
NA	TRBV29-1	NA	TRBJ1-1	TGCAGCGTTGAGTCACCGGGCACTGAAGCTTTCTTT	CSVESPGTEAFF
NA	TRBV2	NA	TRBJ1-2	TGTGCCAGCACCGTTCGGCCAGTATGGGATGGCTACACCTTC	CASTVRPVWDGYTF
TRBD1	TRBV2	NA	TRBJ2-7	TGTGCCAGCTTAGGGACAGGGCACTCCTACGAGCAGTACTTC	CASLGTGHSYEQYF
NA	TRBV30	NA	TRBJ1-2	TGTGCCTGGACCTTAGCGAGGGAGGCTGGCTACACCTTC	CAWTLAREAGYTF
TRBD1	TRBV27	NA	TRBJ2-1	TGTGCCAGCAGTTTATCGAGGACAGGGGACTACAATGAGCAGTTCTTC	CASSLSRTGDYNEQFF
TRBD2	TRBV6-1	few	TRBJ2-5	TGTGCCAGCAGAGTTAGCGGGGCCGTACAAGAGACCCAGTACTTC	CASRVSGAVQETQYF